This T cell receptor (beta chain) was found in a study of blood T cell repertoires in COVID-19. Study information: Spain, Italy and the United States supplied samples that represented acute and convalescent COVID-19.

The CDR3 is made up of 14 amino acids. CDR1 and CDR2 (germline): SNHLY, FYNNEI. J lost 9 bases, V lost 7 bases, and 7 bases had no gene match. This table comes from immunoSEQ multiplex PCR, and its TCRdb copy is limited to in-frame clones, with some not included. The sample has 180,000 or so clones; 80% to 90% are singletons. Material: peripheral blood. This clonotype was sampled from a woman aged 40 to 50 with COVID-19, enrolled during active disease. This chain links TRBV2 with TRBJ2-1, with TRBD1 matching over 12 bases. The CDR3 DNA sequence: TGTGCCAGCATTCGGGACAGGGGGCAGGGTGAGCAGTTCTTC. Its protein product is CASIRDRGQGEQFF.